This entry lists 8 T cell receptor beta chains sequenced from one sample in a study of tumor T cells in aggressive B-cell lymphoma. Data came from immunoSEQ multiplex PCR; TCRdb stores just in-frame clones and leaves some out. The table has 2,000 or so clones, 90% to 95% seen once. Sequencing input: tumor tissue. These receptors originate from an adult with diffuse large B cell lymphoma.

V usage is TRBV10-3 and J usage is TRBJ1-2, with 7 bases lining up with TRBD1. This CDR3 is 17 amino acids long. Trimming at V came to 5 bases and at J to 0 bases, leaving 12 bases not matched to a gene. The germline CDR1 and CDR2 sequences are ENHRY and SYGVKD. The CDR3 sequence is CAISIYGTAATNYGYTF. The CDR3 DNA reads as TGTGCCATCAGTATTTATGGGACAGCCGCTACTAACTATGGCTACACCTTC.

For the CDR3, the DNA is TGTGCCAGCAGTTTGGGTACGTTGGGCGGCCCCGCGGGCACTGAAGCTTTCTTT. Its protein is CASSLGTLGGPAGTEAFF. The V call is TRBV28, the J call TRBJ1-1, with D hard to call. There are 18 residues in the CDR3. Germline lookup yields CDR1 MDHEN and CDR2 SYDVKM. The V gene lost 3 bases and the J gene lost 4 bases, with 24 bases spanning the gap.

The rearrangement uses TRBV29-1 and TRBJ2-5; a possible D gene is TRBD1 (6 bases). V lost 8 bases to trimming and J lost 1 base, with 26 bases between them. The CDR3 consists of 17 residues. CDR1 and CDR2 (germline): SQVTM, ANQGSEA. The CDR3 region has the DNA TGCAGCTCGAGTTCCCTCCTCCAGGGACACTTCCAAGAGACCCAGTACTTC. Translated: CSSSSLLQGHFQETQYF.

This chain connects TRBV9 to TRBJ2-3, with TRBD1 as a possible D gene (6 bases). The V and J ends lost 0 bases and 4 bases respectively, with 9 bases between them. The CDR3 is made up of 14 amino acids. CDR1 is SGDLS and CDR2 is YYNGEE in the germline V gene. Written as DNA, the CDR3 is TGTGCCAGCAGCGTAGTTCCAGGGGCAGATACGCAGTATTTT. This sequence encodes CASSVVPGADTQYF.

The chain has TRBV2 and TRBJ2-7; no definite D call. Trimming removed 4 bases from V and 7 bases from J, with 8 bases in between. The germline V gene encodes CDR1 SNHLY and CDR2 FYNNEI. This CDR3 is 11 amino acids long. CDR3 loop: CASSVRWEQYF. The CDR3 DNA follows: TGTGCCAGCAGTGTGCGGTGGGAGCAGTACTTC.

This chain links TRBV5-1 with TRBJ1-4; D perhaps matches TRBD1 (5 bases). The V and J ends lost 2 bases and 6 bases respectively, with 11 bases between them. The germline gives CDR1 SGHRS, CDR2 YFSETQ. The CDR3 has 14 amino acids. The CDR3 coding sequence is TGCGCCAGCAGCTTTGAAGGGGCGGATGAAAAACTGTTTTTT. Translated: CASSFEGADEKLFF. The full variable domain, with the rest looked up from reference TRBV5-1 and TRBJ1-4, is KAGVTQTPRYLIKTRGQQVTLSCSPISGHRSVSWYQQTPGQGLQFLFEYFSETQRNKGNFPGRFSGRQFSNSRSEMNVSTLELGDSALYLCASSFEGADEKLFFGSGTQLSVL.

This chain joins TRBV10-3 and TRBJ2-1, with TRBD1 matching over 8 bases. Unmatched junction bases numbered 4, after V lost 1 base and J lost 8 bases. Germline V gives CDR1 ENHRY, CDR2 SYGVKD. There are 14 residues in the CDR3. CDR3 bases: TGTGCCATCAGTGAGTGGCAGGGGGCCTATGAGCAGTTCTTC. It yields the protein CAISEWQGAYEQFF.

CDR3 sequence reads: CASSLSREQFF. The CDR3 DNA follows: TGTGCCAGCAGTTTAAGCCGCGAGCAGTTCTTC. The V gene is TRBV28, the J gene TRBJ2-1; D is ambiguous. The CDR3 consists of 11 residues. V was shortened by 2 bases and J by 10 bases, with 6 bases between the two germline ends. Germline V gene lookup returns CDR1 MDHEN and CDR2 SYDVKM.